The sequence of this TCR beta chain was determined in a study of a mutant IDH1 vaccine in newly diagnosed glioma. Time point given: baseline, week 1 (first vaccination visit). Regarding treatment: pre-vaccination baseline after standard-of-care therapy. The germline V and J ends were trimmed by 1 base and 2 bases, with 6 bases remaining between them. The CDR3 covers 13 residues. CDR1 SEHNR and CDR2 FQNEAQ come from the germline V gene (reference sequence). Sequencing was performed with immunoSEQ multiplex PCR; in TCRdb, only in-frame clones are kept and a portion is missing. Counted here are tens of thousands of clones, around 80% occurring once; the ten biggest clones make up 1.5% to 2%.

The source is a woman in her thirties or forties with glioma. The chain joins TRBV7-9 to TRBJ2-7; D is uncertain. Sequencing was performed on PBMCs, taken from a glioma patient treated with radiotherapy, temozolomide or both. The CDR3 nucleotides read TGTGCCAGCAGCTTAGATAGGGCCTACGAGCAGTACTTC. It yields the protein CASSLDRAYEQYF.